The 10 T cell receptor beta chains below all came from one sample that was sequenced in a study of shared clonotypes between healthy human individuals. TCRdb's copy holds only in-frame clones and misses some; the assay was immunoSEQ multiplex PCR. The table lists more than 2,000,000 clones, 80% to 95% of them singletons, with 0.39% in the top ten. Sequencing used naive CD4+ T cells from PBMCs. The subset is: CD45RA+ positively selected. Every receptor here comes from a man between 18 and 35 years old in good health. Some clones in this sample may be carry-over from other donors' samples.

The chain has TRBV5-1 and TRBJ2-7; D might be TRBD1 (6 bases). Per the germline V gene, CDR1 is SGHRS and CDR2 is YFSETQ. V was clipped by 4 bases and J by 3 bases, with 17 bases between them. CDR3 length equals 15 residues. The CDR3 loop is CASSRGAGVGYEQYF. CDR3 DNA sequence: TGCGCCAGCAGCCGAGGGGCAGGGGTGGGCTACGAGCAGTACTTC.

The gene calls are TRBV29-1 and TRBJ2-3; possible D gene TRBD2, 5 bases. CDR3 length equals 15 residues. In germline, CDR1 is SQVTM, CDR2 ANQGSEA. Trimming removed 4 bases from V and 5 bases from J, with 19 bases in between. DNA of the CDR3: TGCAGCGTTGGGCGGGTCTCACGACGGGGAGATACGCAGTATTTT. This translates into CSVGRVSRRGDTQYF.

The chain has TRBV5-1 and TRBJ2-7; 7 bases match TRBD1. Germline values: CDR1 SGHRS, CDR2 YFSETQ. This CDR3 spans 15 amino acids. Trimming cost V 3 bases and J 5 bases; bases outside gene matches: 11. CDR3: CASSSTTGMENEQYF. The CDR3, as DNA: TGCGCCAGCAGCTCAACGACAGGGATGGAAAACGAGCAGTACTTC.

The chain recombines TRBV28 with TRBJ2-2; 10 nucleotides line up with TRBD2. The germline gives CDR1 MDHEN, CDR2 SYDVKM. CDR3 length equals 17 residues. J gave up 3 bases and V 1 base, and 5 bases lay outside the gene matches. CDR3: CASSLLELAGHTGELFF. Here the CDR3 DNA reads TGTGCCAGCAGTTTATTAGAACTAGCGGGACACACCGGGGAGCTGTTTTTT.

The chain has TRBV7-2 and TRBJ2-1; D is possibly TRBD2 (5 bases). V was pared by 3 bases and J by 3 bases, with 6 bases between. The CDR3 totals 13 residues. Germline CDR1 and CDR2: SGHTA and FQGNSA. CDR3 DNA: TGTGCCAGCAGCTTCACTAGCTACAATGAGCAGTTCTTC. The encoded protein is CASSFTSYNEQFF.

The CDR3 DNA reads as TGCGCCACCGAAGATACGGGGACCGGGGAGCTGTTTTTT. Translating gives CATEDTGTGELFF. The rearrangement uses TRBV5-1 and TRBJ2-2; maybe TRBD2 (5 bases). Germline V gives CDR1 SGHRS, CDR2 YFSETQ. The CDR3 has 13 residues. V lost 9 bases, J lost 5 bases, and 14 bases lay in between. Drawing the rest from reference TRBV5-1 and TRBJ2-2, the complete variable domain is KAGVTQTPRYLIKTRGQQVTLSCSPISGHRSVSWYQQTPGQGLQFLFEYFSETQRNKGNFPGRFSGRQFSNSRSEMNVSTLELGDSALYLCATEDTGTGELFFGEGSRLTVL.

Regarding this clone: The sample contains more than one DNA sequence encoding this CDR3. The chain combines TRBV18 with TRBJ1-1, with D unresolved. This CDR3 is built from 13 residues. Germline CDR1 KGHSH, CDR2 LQKENI. Trimming removed 3 bases at V and 0 bases at J, with 5 bases between. The CDR3, as DNA: TGTGCCAGCTCACCCACATTGAACACTGAAGCTTTCTTT. Protein: CASSPTLNTEAFF. The whole variable domain, remainder taken from reference TRBV18 and TRBJ1-1, is NAGVMQNPRHLVRRRGQEARLRCSPMKGHSHVYWYRQLPEEGLKFMVYLQKENIIDESGMPKERFSAEFPKEGPSILRIQQVVRGDSAAYFCASSPTLNTEAFFGQGTRLTVV.

The gene calls are TRBV28 and TRBJ2-5; possibly TRBD2 for D (6 bases). The CDR3 is made up of 17 amino acids. The germline V gene has CDR1 MDHEN and CDR2 SYDVKM. V was shortened by 4 bases and J by 1 base, with 19 bases between the two germline ends. CDR3 sequence (DNA): TGTGCCAGCAGTTCCGCGGGTATACGGGGACTCCAAGAGACCCAGTACTTC. This sequence encodes CASSSAGIRGLQETQYF. Drawing the rest from reference TRBV28 and TRBJ2-5, the complete variable domain is DVKVTQSSRYLVKRTGEKVFLECVQDMDHENMFWYRQDPGLGLRLIYFSYDVKMKEKGDIPEGYSVSREKKERFSLILESASTNQTSMYLCASSSAGIRGLQETQYFGPGTRLLVL.

The V gene is TRBV11-2, the J gene TRBJ2-1; 14 bases match TRBD2. The ends lost 5 bases at V and 7 bases at J; junction bases unmatched: 13. This CDR3 comprises 18 residues. Looked up from germline, CDR1 is SGHAT and CDR2 is FQNNGV. In DNA form, the CDR3 reads TGTGCCAGCAGCCGGACCGGGACTAGCGGGAGAGCGAGGAATGAGCAGTTCTTC. Amino acid sequence: CASSRTGTSGRARNEQFF.

The chain combines TRBV28 with TRBJ2-7; 9 nucleotides align to TRBD2. CDR3 length: 14 residues. J gave up 4 bases and V 5 bases, and 6 bases lay outside the gene matches. CDR1 is MDHEN and CDR2 is SYDVKM in the germline V gene. The CDR3 loop reads CASSAASGIYEQYF. CDR3 bases: TGTGCCAGCAGTGCCGCTAGCGGGATTTACGAGCAGTACTTC.